These 19 T cell receptor beta chains share one sample of origin, sequenced in a study of cytomegalovirus exposure and HLA in healthy donors. 60 Vbeta and 13 Jbeta primers were used in PCR. Assay: immunoSEQ multiplex PCR; the TCRdb copy retains only in-frame clones and omits some. The data contain under 250,000 clones, 80% to 90% of them singletons. Sequenced: PBMCs. The receptors originated from a girl aged 2 to 9 in good health and CMV-seronegative.

This clone occurred once. This chain connects TRBV30 to TRBJ2-7, with 10 positions matching TRBD1. The CDR3 is made up of 13 amino acids. Germline-derived CDR1 and CDR2 are GTSNPN and SVGIG (reference sequence). The junction had 1 base not matched to a gene; V was cut back by 1 base and J by 4 bases. Here the CDR3 DNA reads TGTGCCTGGAGTGGGGACAGGGGTTACGAGCAGTACTTC. It translates to CAWSGDRGYEQYF.

This clone was detected only a few times. The J gene is TRBJ1-4, the V gene TRBV5-1, with TRBD1 matching 9 bases. With V trimmed by 0 bases and J by 8 bases, 2 bases remained unmatched. The CDR3 is made up of 14 amino acids. Germline-derived CDR1 and CDR2 are SGHRS and YFSETQ. The CDR3 sequence: CASSLGTGEEKLFF. In nucleotides, the CDR3 is TGCGCCAGCAGCTTGGGGACAGGGGAGGAAAAACTGTTTTTT.

This chain connects TRBV7-9 to TRBJ1-2; no clear D gene. Trimming left V 3 bases short and J 3 bases short, with 11 bases between. This CDR3 contains 14 residues. CDR1 is SEHNR, CDR2 FQNEAQ, per germline (reference sequence). As DNA, the CDR3 is TGTGCCAGCAGCTTGGCCGGGAGAGACTATGGCTACACCTTC. Translated, it gives CASSLAGRDYGYTF.

This chain links TRBV7-6 with TRBJ2-7, with D possibly being TRBD2 (6 bases). Germline values: CDR1 SGHVS, CDR2 FNYEAQ. The CDR3 has 13 amino acids. The V end was cut by 5 bases, the J end by 3 bases, with 11 bases between. The CDR3 region has the DNA TGTGCCAGCAGCGGATTTAGCGGCTACGAGCAGTACTTC. Protein: CASSGFSGYEQYF.

As DNA, the CDR3 is TGTGCCAGCAGCCTGGGGGGCAGGGGCGGGCTGGCCAAAAACATTCAGTACTTC. As protein: CASSLGGRGGLAKNIQYF. The gene calls are TRBV5-4 and TRBJ2-4; tentatively, D is TRBD1 or TRBD2 (6 bases each). From germline, CDR1 is SGHNT and CDR2 YYREEE (reference sequence). The CDR3 length is 18 residues. The germline V and J ends were trimmed by 4 bases and 1 base, with 21 bases remaining between them.

This chain connects TRBV10-1 to TRBJ2-1; 7 bases match TRBD2. Germline trimming cut 7 bases from V and 8 bases from J; bases unmatched to any gene: 8. The germline gives CDR1 WNHNN, CDR2 SYGVQD (reference sequence). CDR3 length: 13 residues. This CDR3 reads CASNKGGSYEQFF. The CDR3 coding sequence is TGCGCCAGCAACAAGGGCGGGAGTTATGAGCAGTTCTTC.

The J gene is TRBJ1-1, the V gene TRBV5-1; D may be TRBD1 (6 bases). The CDR3 is made up of 14 amino acids. The germline V and J ends were trimmed by 4 bases and 7 bases, with 17 bases remaining between them. Germline CDR1 is SGHRS and CDR2 is YFSETQ. CDR3 protein: CASSPGQRNNEAFF. The CDR3 DNA follows: TGCGCCAGCAGCCCCGGACAGCGCAATAATGAAGCTTTCTTT.

The chain combines TRBV25-1 with TRBJ2-6; 7 bases fit TRBD2. From germline, CDR1 is MGHDK and CDR2 SYGVNS. CDR3 length equals 15 residues. J lost 2 bases, V lost 4 bases, and 2 bases had no gene match. CDR3 nucleotide sequence: TGTGCCAGCAGTGCAAGCGGGACTGGGGCCAACGTCCTGACTTTC. It codes for CASSASGTGANVLTF.

This clone was picked up one time. This rearrangement joins TRBV4-1 to TRBJ2-1; TRBD1 agrees at 7 bases. The CDR3 is made up of 16 amino acids. Germline assignment: CDR1 MGHRA and CDR2 YSYEKL. The V and J ends lost 3 bases and 9 bases, in that order; junction bases with no gene match: 14. CDR3 nucleotides: TGCGCCAGCAGCCACATTGGGGACAGCATAAGGGGTGAGCAGTTCTTC. Translated, it gives CASSHIGDSIRGEQFF.

The V gene is TRBV21-1, the J gene TRBJ2-7; the table names TRBD2, a call not compared with the DNA. TRBV21-1 is a documented pseudogene. This CDR3 has 14 residues. DNA of the CDR3: TGTGCCAGCAGCACCCGGGGGGTCTCCTACGAGCAGTACTTC. Its protein product is CASSTRGVSYEQYF.

Only a few counts were recorded for this clone. This chain joins TRBV7-9 and TRBJ2-3; D gene unclear. The CDR3 extends over 17 amino acids. Trimming removed 2 bases at V and 2 bases at J, with 17 bases between. From germline, CDR1 is SEHNR and CDR2 FQNEAQ (reference sequence). The CDR3 DNA reads as TGTGCCAGCAGCTTACTCATTATTACCGGTCTCACAGATACGCAGTATTTT. Translated, it gives CASSLLIITGLTDTQYF.

The genes are TRBV6-5 and TRBJ2-3; 7 bases agree with TRBD2. The CDR3 runs to 15 residues. In germline, CDR1 is MNHEY, CDR2 SVGAGI. V trimming: 6 bases; J trimming: 0 bases; junction bases outside the gene matches: 6. Here the CDR3 DNA reads TGTGCCAGCAGCAGACTAGCCGTTAGCACAGATACGCAGTATTTT. It specifies CASSRLAVSTDTQYF.

The chain recombines TRBV27 with TRBJ2-3, with D unresolved. Deletions cut 2 bases from V and 4 bases from J, with 7 bases between. Per germline, CDR1 MNHEY and CDR2 SMNVEV (reference sequence). This CDR3 has 13 residues. The CDR3: CASSLIPSDTQYF. The DNA for the CDR3 is TGTGCCAGCAGTTTAATCCCCTCAGATACGCAGTATTTT.

This clone was seen more than once but under ten times. The chain employs TRBV6-1 and TRBJ1-1; the D gene is possibly TRBD1 (5 bases). The V end was cut by 1 base, the J end by 4 bases, with 13 bases between. This CDR3 region has 15 residues. Germline-derived CDR1 and CDR2 are MNHNS and SASEGT. The CDR3 loop reads CASSEGTGLGTEAFF. CDR3 nucleotide sequence: TGTGCCAGCAGTGAAGGTACAGGCTTAGGCACTGAAGCTTTCTTT.

This chain uses TRBV25-1 with TRBJ1-1; D is undetermined. The V end lost 3 bases, the J end lost 7 bases, and 12 bases lay between the germline ends. The CDR3 extends over 13 amino acids. The germline V gene encodes CDR1 MGHDK and CDR2 SYGVNS. The CDR3, as DNA: TGTGCCAGCAGTGATAGATGGGCTGTTGAAGCTTTCTTT. Its protein is CASSDRWAVEAFF. Full variable domain (rest looked up from reference TRBV25-1 and TRBJ1-1): EADIYQTPRYLVIGTGKKITLECSQTMGHDKMYWYQQDPGMELHLIHYSYGVNSTEKGDLSSESTVSRIRTEHFPLTLESARPSHTSQYLCASSDRWAVEAFFGQGTRLTVV.

On this clone itself: The same CDR3 is also encoded by other DNA sequences in this sample. CDR3 DNA sequence: TGTGCCAGCAGCTTCGGAGAGACCCAGTACTTC. This sequence encodes CASSFGETQYF. This chain uses TRBV7-9 with TRBJ2-5; D unresolved. Trimming removed 3 bases at V and 4 bases at J, with 3 bases between. The V gene's germline CDR1 is SEHNR and CDR2 FQNEAQ (reference sequence). The CDR3 loop spans 11 amino acids. Drawing the rest from reference TRBV7-9 and TRBJ2-5, the complete variable domain is DTGVSQNPRHKITKRGQNVTFRCDPISEHNRLYWYRQTLGQGPEFLTYFQNEAQLEKSRLLSDRFSAERPKGSFSTLEIQRTEQGDSAMYLCASSFGETQYFGPGTRLLVL.

This chain connects TRBV6-1 to TRBJ2-2; no clear D gene. Germline V gene data show CDR1 as MNHNS and CDR2 as SASEGT. The CDR3 totals 16 residues. The V gene lost 1 base and the J gene lost 6 bases, with 15 bases spanning the gap. The CDR3 DNA sequence: TGTGCCAGCAGTGAAGGCGTCCTAAGCCTGCCCGGGGAGCTGTTTTTT. Translated: CASSEGVLSLPGELFF.

The genes are TRBV4-2 and TRBJ2-3; no definite D call. Germline CDR1 LGHNA, CDR2 YNFKEQ. The germline V and J ends were trimmed by 1 base and 2 bases, with 13 bases remaining between them. The CDR3 is 16 residues long. The CDR3 sequence: CASSQGSSSLTDTQYF. The DNA for the CDR3 is TGTGCCAGCAGCCAAGGATCTTCCTCACTCACAGATACGCAGTATTTT.

This clone is a singleton in its sample. The V call is TRBV6-6, the J call TRBJ2-1, with 10 bases that match TRBD2. The trim removed 9 bases at V and 7 bases at J, leaving 15 bases unmatched. This CDR3 contains 16 residues. Germline V lookup: CDR1 MNHNY, CDR2 SVGAGI (reference sequence). CDR3 sequence: CASSGLGTSVGNEQFF. The CDR3 nucleotides are TGTGCCAGTTCCGGTCTAGGGACTAGCGTAGGGAATGAGCAGTTCTTC.